The clone carrying this TCR beta chain has only a few counts. These data are taken from a study of regulatory T cells in long-lasting Graves disease. Time point in this sample: newly diagnosed GD, antithyroid drugs for less than 3 months. There was RNA extracted from PBMCs, and the TCR library was made from it. It was American Thyroid Association guidelines that determined Graves' disease diagnosis. The TCR beta library used iRepertoire HTBI primers with Arm-PCR amplification of CDR3. TCRdb re-analysed the multiplex PCR reads in MiXCR, keeping a single row per CDR3 protein. Here the sample spans some 410,000 distinct CDR3 sequences, about a sixth being singletons. The sample was also linked to a second study, of T cells in Graves' hyperthyroidism and ophthalmopathy.

The receptor was derived from a woman aged 25 to 45 with Graves disease. Sequencing was performed on peripheral blood mononuclear cells (PBMCs), taken at new diagnosis, from a patient treated with antithyroid drugs.

The chain's CDR3 is CATSSGLSGRAGYEQYF. In nucleotides, the CDR3 is TGTGCCACCAGCAGCGGACTTAGCGGGAGGGCCGGGTACGAGCAGTACTTC. J is TRBJ2-7 and V is TRBV15, with 11 bases aligning to TRBD2. This CDR3 has 17 amino acids. V shed 3 bases and J 4 bases; nucleotides not matched to a gene: 11. Germline V CDR1 and CDR2: LNHNV, YYDKDF (reference sequence).